This T cell receptor beta chain was retrieved from a study of blood T cell repertoires in COVID-19. Study details: The analysed material was cDNA or gDNA that came from T cells, B-cell-depleted T cells, or PBMCs.

Measured with immunoSEQ multiplex PCR; TCRdb has only the in-frame clones, and not every one. The sample lists 140,000 to 150,000 clones; 85% to 90% were seen once. The V end was cut by 0 bases, the J end by 12 bases, with 17 bases between. The CDR3 contains 14 residues. Germline V CDR1 and CDR2: SGHAT, FQNNGV. The sequencing input was peripheral blood. This TCR came from a human donor in a cohort sampled during active COVID-19. The chain has TRBV11-2 and TRBJ1-2, with D hard to call. CDR3 nucleotide sequence: TGTGCCAGCAGCTTAGATAGGCAGACGGGAAGAAACACCTTC. Translating it yields CASSLDRQTGRNTF.